This T cell receptor (beta chain) is drawn from a study of T cells in localized non-small cell lung cancer. Study-wide results and caveats: In adjacent lung appeared a median 57 of the top 100 tumor clones. Analysis by sequencing included only one tumor region, so heterogeneity remains possible.

Produced via immunoSEQ multiplex PCR; TCRdb's table is partial and in-frame only. This table has about 26,000 clones, roughly four fifths appearing once. A remark on this clone: The antigen is undetermined.

Material: peripheral blood, obtained before any cancer treatment. The clonotype was recovered from a woman between 35 and 75 years old with stage I lung adenocarcinoma.

In DNA, the CDR3 is TGTGCCAGCAGTGGAGACAGTTCCTATGGCTACACCTTC. Amino acid sequence: CASSGDSSYGYTF. The rearrangement joins TRBV6-6 to TRBJ1-2; maybe TRBD1 (5 bases). The CDR3 has 13 amino acids. The V end lost 5 bases, the J end lost 4 bases, and 11 bases lay between the germline ends. Germline loops: CDR1 MNHNY, CDR2 SVGAGI (reference sequence).